Listed below are T cell receptor beta chains from one sample, sequenced in a study of blood T cells in healthy people across ages. TCRdb redid the calling of the 5' RACE reads with MiXCR, one entry per CDR3 protein. The sample includes 380,000 or so distinct CDR3 sequences, more than 45% seen only once; the top ten take over 40%. Sequenced sample: blood. Receptors were obtained from a man in his sixties in good health. CDR3s include the opening cysteine and the closing phenylalanine or tryptophan. The order of the fields is CDR3 protein, CDR3 DNA, J gene, D gene, clone size, V gene, CDR3 length. D genes are given only for firm matches. Clone sizes are given selectively: once, few, many, or a class where the clone is expanded.

CSVAGYEQYF TGCAGCGTTGCGGGCTACGAGCAGTACTTC TRBJ2-7 NA NA TRBV29-1 10
CASSQGKRGIDTDTQYF TGTGCCAGCAGCCAAGGGAAGCGGGGAATCGACACAGATACGCAGTATTTT TRBJ2-3 TRBD2 NA TRBV4-2 17
CASSRREGGTQYF TGTGCCAGCAGCCGCCGGGAGGGGGGGACCCAGTACTTC TRBJ2-5 TRBD2 few TRBV12-3/TRBV12-4 13
CASSYAPAGTRTGELFF TGTGCCAGCAGTTACGCGCCAGCGGGGACCCGAACCGGGGAGCTGTTTTTT TRBJ2-2 TRBD2 NA TRBV6-5 17
CASSDRGGSFGYTF TGTGCCAGCAGCGACAGGGGAGGGTCGTTTGGCTACACCTTC TRBJ1-2 TRBD1 NA TRBV7-9 14
CSVEDPDRADGYTF TGCAGCGTTGAAGACCCCGACAGGGCGGATGGCTACACCTTC TRBJ1-2 TRBD1 few TRBV29-1 14
CASSQDGNSGYGYTF TGTGCCAGCAGCCAAGACGGGAACTCTGGCTATGGCTACACCTTC TRBJ1-2 NA few TRBV4-2 15
CASSGTSGGETQYF TGTGCCAGCAGTGGAACTAGCGGCGGGGAGACCCAGTACTTC TRBJ2-5 TRBD2 NA TRBV2 14
CASAFGDTQYF TGTGCCAGCGCTTTCGGAGATACGCAGTATTTT TRBJ2-3 NA once TRBV12-3/TRBV12-4 11
CSARTSGGSYEQYF TGCAGTGCTCGGACTAGCGGGGGCTCCTACGAGCAGTACTTC TRBJ2-7 TRBD2 NA TRBV20-1 14
CASSPTSGRAGNEQFF TGTGCCAGCAGCCCGACTAGCGGGAGGGCCGGCAATGAGCAGTTCTTC TRBJ2-1 TRBD2 NA TRBV7-3 16